This T cell receptor beta chain is drawn from a study of T cells in Graves' hyperthyroidism and ophthalmopathy. There were TCR beta CDR3 regions amplified from RNA transcripts. Researchers ran a first-round RT-PCR on the TCR CDR3 using the HTBI primer set. One entry per CDR3 protein, called by TCRdb with MiXCR from the multiplex PCR reads. In the table there are under 300,000 distinct CDR3 sequences, less than 30% of which are singletons. The germline V and J ends were trimmed by 1 base and 5 bases, with 12 bases remaining between them. CDR3 length: 14 residues. Germline V gene data show CDR1 as SGHRS and CDR2 as YFSETQ. Used for diagnoses were clinical symptoms, serum thyroxine and TRAb, thyroid ultrasound and orbital computed tomography. A sample of blood taken at first hyperthyroidism diagnosis preceded any ophthalmopathy symptoms. This clonotype was recorded many times.

The sequence was obtained from a man between 35 and 55 years old with Graves' hyperthyroidism that later progressed to Graves' ophthalmopathy. The sequencing input was blood. The V call is TRBV5-1, the J call TRBJ1-1; TRBD1 is a possible D gene (5 bases). DNA of the CDR3: TGCGCCAGCAGCTTGTCTGGGTCAGGGACTGAAGCTTTCTTT. Its protein product is CASSLSGSGTEAFF. Full variable domain (rest looked up from reference TRBV5-1 and TRBJ1-1): KAGVTQTPRYLIKTRGQQVTLSCSPISGHRSVSWYQQTPGQGLQFLFEYFSETQRNKGNFPGRFSGRQFSNSRSEMNVSTLELGDSALYLCASSLSGSGTEAFFGQGTRLTVV.